These T cell receptor beta chains were read from a single sample in a study of T cells in Graves' hyperthyroidism and ophthalmopathy. TCRdb recomputed calls from the multiplex PCR reads with MiXCR, one row per CDR3 protein. Found here are around 440,000 distinct CDR3 sequences, 15% to 18% of them singletons; the top ten hold around 7.3%. Sequencing was carried out using blood. Receptors were obtained from a woman younger than 30 with Graves' hyperthyroidism. Each CDR3 is given with its conserved first and last residue. The D gene is left open where the match is weak. Size is omitted from some rows. Given values are once, few, many or a class for expanded clones.

v_call: TRBV6-1
cdr3_length: 16
clone_size: -
j_call: TRBJ1-5
d_call: -
cdr3_nt: TGTGCCAGCAGTGAAGTTTTTGACCAAGTCAATCAGCCCCAGCATTTT
cdr3_aa: CASSEVFDQVNQPQHF

v_call: TRBV6-1
cdr3_length: 13
clone_size: few
j_call: TRBJ2-1
d_call: TRBD2
cdr3_nt: TGTGCCAGCAGTGAGGGCGGGGGGGATGAGCAGTTCTTC
cdr3_aa: CASSEGGGDEQFF

v_call: TRBV29-1
cdr3_length: 18
clone_size: few
j_call: TRBJ2-1
d_call: TRBD2
cdr3_nt: TGCAGCGTTGAGGCTGTTTCGACTAGCGGGGGGAGATACAATGAGCAGTTCTTC
cdr3_aa: CSVEAVSTSGGRYNEQFF

v_call: TRBV2
cdr3_length: 12
clone_size: few
j_call: TRBJ2-6
d_call: TRBD2
cdr3_nt: TGTGCCAGCACGGGAGGCGCCAACGTCCTGACTTTC
cdr3_aa: CASTGGANVLTF

v_call: TRBV7-8
cdr3_length: 15
clone_size: many
j_call: TRBJ2-3
d_call: TRBD2
cdr3_nt: TGTGCCAGCAGCCTTGGACTAGCGGGGTCCGATACGCAGTATTTT
cdr3_aa: CASSLGLAGSDTQYF

v_call: TRBV6-1
cdr3_length: 14
clone_size: many
j_call: TRBJ2-7
d_call: -
cdr3_nt: TGTGCCAGCAGCTCGACGAGGGACCCAGGTGAGCAGTACTTC
cdr3_aa: CASSSTRDPGEQYF

v_call: TRBV10-1
cdr3_length: 14
clone_size: many
j_call: TRBJ2-1
d_call: -
cdr3_nt: TGCGCCAGTACCCCGGGAGCCAACTACAATGAGCAGTTCTTC
cdr3_aa: CASTPGANYNEQFF

v_call: TRBV11-2
cdr3_length: 16
clone_size: few
j_call: TRBJ2-1
d_call: TRBD2
cdr3_nt: TGTGCCAGTAGTGCCCCGGGCGGGGGGGGATACAATGAGCAGTTCTTC
cdr3_aa: CASSAPGGGGYNEQFF

v_call: TRBV9
cdr3_length: 15
clone_size: few
j_call: TRBJ2-1
d_call: TRBD2
cdr3_nt: TGTGCCAGCAGCGTATTAGCGGGAGCCTCCAATGAGCAGTTCTTC
cdr3_aa: CASSVLAGASNEQFF

v_call: TRBV12-3/TRBV12-4
cdr3_length: 17
clone_size: -
j_call: TRBJ1-3
d_call: -
cdr3_nt: TGTGCCAGCAGTCCCCGGACAGTTTCATCCTCTGGAAACACCATATATTTT
cdr3_aa: CASSPRTVSSSGNTIYF

v_call: TRBV7-8
cdr3_length: 13
clone_size: many
j_call: TRBJ2-7
d_call: TRBD1
cdr3_nt: TGTGCCAGCACTCTGGACAGGGACGACGAGCAGTACTTC
cdr3_aa: CASTLDRDDEQYF

v_call: TRBV5-1
cdr3_length: 15
clone_size: -
j_call: TRBJ2-7
d_call: -
cdr3_nt: TGCGCCAGCAGCTTGGTGCCGCGGGAACTGACCGAGCAGTACTTC
cdr3_aa: CASSLVPRELTEQYF

v_call: TRBV6-5
cdr3_length: 17
clone_size: many
j_call: TRBJ2-3
d_call: TRBD2
cdr3_nt: TGTGCCAGCAGTTTCTCCGGGACTAGCGGGGGGACAGATACGCAGTATTTT
cdr3_aa: CASSFSGTSGGTDTQYF

v_call: TRBV12-5
cdr3_length: 12
clone_size: many
j_call: TRBJ1-5
d_call: -
cdr3_nt: TGTGCTAGTGGTTTGCCCCCACAGCCCCAGCATTTT
cdr3_aa: CASGLPPQPQHF

v_call: TRBV10-3
cdr3_length: 15
clone_size: -
j_call: TRBJ2-3
d_call: -
cdr3_nt: TGTGCCATCAGTGAGTCCGGCGGGGGCACAGATACGCAGTATTTT
cdr3_aa: CAISESGGGTDTQYF

v_call: TRBV7-6
cdr3_length: 16
clone_size: many
j_call: TRBJ1-4
d_call: TRBD1
cdr3_nt: TGTGCCAGCAGCCCTACCTGGGACAGGGGATCTGAAAAACTGTTTTTT
cdr3_aa: CASSPTWDRGSEKLFF

v_call: TRBV12-3/TRBV12-4
cdr3_length: 15
clone_size: -
j_call: TRBJ2-1
d_call: TRBD2
cdr3_nt: TGTGCCAGCAGTGCGCGCGGGGGGGACTACAATGAGCAGTTCTTC
cdr3_aa: CASSARGGDYNEQFF

v_call: TRBV5-5
cdr3_length: 17
clone_size: -
j_call: TRBJ2-3
d_call: TRBD2
cdr3_nt: TGTGCCAGCAGCCTCACGACTAGCGGGAGAGGGGGAGATACGCAGTATTTT
cdr3_aa: CASSLTTSGRGGDTQYF

v_call: TRBV6-1
cdr3_length: 15
clone_size: -
j_call: TRBJ1-2
d_call: -
cdr3_nt: TGTGCCAGCAGTGAAGCGCTCTCTCCGATGCGGGGCTACACCTTC
cdr3_aa: CASSEALSPMRGYTF

v_call: TRBV6-2/TRBV6-3
cdr3_length: 15
clone_size: many
j_call: TRBJ2-1
d_call: -
cdr3_nt: TGTGCCAGCACCTCCGAGTGGCGGGCTTACAATGAGCAGTTCTTC
cdr3_aa: CASTSEWRAYNEQFF

v_call: TRBV28
cdr3_length: 13
clone_size: -
j_call: TRBJ2-3
d_call: TRBD2
cdr3_nt: TGTGCCAGCAGATGGACTAGCGCAGATACGCAGTATTTT
cdr3_aa: CASRWTSADTQYF

v_call: TRBV3-1
cdr3_length: 14
clone_size: many
j_call: TRBJ2-3
d_call: TRBD2
cdr3_nt: TGTGCCAGCACCGATGGACTAGCATCAGATACGCAGTATTTT
cdr3_aa: CASTDGLASDTQYF

v_call: TRBV10-3
cdr3_length: 11
clone_size: few
j_call: TRBJ2-2
d_call: -
cdr3_nt: TGTGCCATCGGTAACACCGGGGAGCTGTTTTTT
cdr3_aa: CAIGNTGELFF

v_call: TRBV18
cdr3_length: 15
clone_size: many
j_call: TRBJ2-1
d_call: -
cdr3_nt: TGTGCCAGCTCCCTAACCCGGGACTCCTACAATGAGCAGTTCTTC
cdr3_aa: CASSLTRDSYNEQFF

v_call: TRBV6-2/TRBV6-3
cdr3_length: 18
clone_size: many
j_call: TRBJ1-5
d_call: TRBD1
cdr3_nt: TGTGCCAGCAGCTTGTACTCCACCGGGACAGGGGTCGATCAGCCCCAGCATTTT
cdr3_aa: CASSLYSTGTGVDQPQHF

v_call: TRBV4-1
cdr3_length: 19
clone_size: few
j_call: TRBJ2-6
d_call: -
cdr3_nt: TGCGCCAGCAGCCAAGATGGACCGACCTCCTTCTCTGGGGCCAACGTCCTGACTTTC
cdr3_aa: CASSQDGPTSFSGANVLTF

v_call: TRBV5-1
cdr3_length: 14
clone_size: many
j_call: TRBJ2-7
d_call: TRBD2
cdr3_nt: TGCGCCAGCAGGCCCGGGACTAGCGGATACGAGCAGTACTTC
cdr3_aa: CASRPGTSGYEQYF

v_call: TRBV27
cdr3_length: 15
clone_size: many
j_call: TRBJ1-4
d_call: -
cdr3_nt: TGTGCCAGCAGTTTGGGGACCGATACTAATGAAAAACTGTTTTTT
cdr3_aa: CASSLGTDTNEKLFF

v_call: TRBV24-1
cdr3_length: 12
clone_size: -
j_call: TRBJ2-3
d_call: -
cdr3_nt: TGTGCCACCATGGGATTCACAGATACGCAGTATTTT
cdr3_aa: CATMGFTDTQYF

v_call: TRBV6-1
cdr3_length: 19
clone_size: -
j_call: TRBJ2-4
d_call: -
cdr3_nt: TGTGCCAGCAGTCCCTCCACTCCGGGGCCACAGAGGGCCAAAAACATTCAGTACTTC
cdr3_aa: CASSPSTPGPQRAKNIQYF

v_call: TRBV30
cdr3_length: 14
clone_size: many
j_call: TRBJ1-6
d_call: TRBD1
cdr3_nt: TGTGCCTGGAGTGAGGGGGCAGTCGGGTCACCCCTCCACTTT
cdr3_aa: CAWSEGAVGSPLHF

v_call: TRBV12-3/TRBV12-4
cdr3_length: 15
clone_size: many
j_call: TRBJ2-3
d_call: TRBD2
cdr3_nt: TGTGCCAGCAGTTACGGCGGGAGGGCCTCAGATACGCAGTATTTT
cdr3_aa: CASSYGGRASDTQYF

v_call: TRBV6-2/TRBV6-3
cdr3_length: 13
clone_size: many
j_call: TRBJ1-2
d_call: -
cdr3_nt: TGTGCCAGCAGCCGGGTTGAGAAGGGAGGCTACACCTTC
cdr3_aa: CASSRVEKGGYTF

v_call: TRBV5-4
cdr3_length: 16
clone_size: many
j_call: TRBJ2-2
d_call: TRBD2
cdr3_nt: TGTGCCAGCAGCTTGAAGACTAGCGCGAACACCGGGGAGCTGTTTTTT
cdr3_aa: CASSLKTSANTGELFF

v_call: TRBV9
cdr3_length: 14
clone_size: -
j_call: TRBJ1-6
d_call: -
cdr3_nt: TGTGCCAGCAGCCTGGACCTCGGCGAGTCACCCCTCCACTTT
cdr3_aa: CASSLDLGESPLHF

v_call: TRBV7-9
cdr3_length: 16
clone_size: few
j_call: TRBJ2-7
d_call: TRBD1
cdr3_nt: TGTGCCAGCGGCATCTCCGGGGGACAGGGTATCTACGAGCAGTACTTC
cdr3_aa: CASGISGGQGIYEQYF

v_call: TRBV11-3
cdr3_length: 12
clone_size: -
j_call: TRBJ2-5
d_call: TRBD1
cdr3_nt: TGTGCCAGCGGGACAGTTCAAGAGACCCAGTACTTC
cdr3_aa: CASGTVQETQYF

v_call: TRBV12-3/TRBV12-4
cdr3_length: 15
clone_size: many
j_call: TRBJ2-3
d_call: -
cdr3_nt: TGTGCCAGCAGTCGACAGGTTACTAGCACAGATACGCAGTATTTT
cdr3_aa: CASSRQVTSTDTQYF

v_call: TRBV20-1
cdr3_length: 12
clone_size: many
j_call: TRBJ1-2
d_call: TRBD1
cdr3_nt: TGCAGTGCCCCGGGACAGGGGGATGGCTACACCTTC
cdr3_aa: CSAPGQGDGYTF

v_call: TRBV5-5
cdr3_length: 15
clone_size: -
j_call: TRBJ2-1
d_call: -
cdr3_nt: TGTGCCAGCAGCCCGTGGAGGGACAGCTACAATGAGCAGTTCTTC
cdr3_aa: CASSPWRDSYNEQFF

v_call: TRBV4-1
cdr3_length: 17
clone_size: many
j_call: TRBJ2-1
d_call: -
cdr3_nt: TGCGCCAGCAGCCAAGATCCCCAGGGTAGAGGGGCCAATGAGCAGTTCTTC
cdr3_aa: CASSQDPQGRGANEQFF

v_call: TRBV20-1
cdr3_length: 12
clone_size: many
j_call: TRBJ2-7
d_call: -
cdr3_nt: TGCAGTGCTAGAGATCGGGGGTTCGAGCAGTACTTC
cdr3_aa: CSARDRGFEQYF

v_call: TRBV2
cdr3_length: 14
clone_size: many
j_call: TRBJ1-2
d_call: -
cdr3_nt: TGTGCCAGCACAGAGGGCTATACTAACTATGGCTACACCTTC
cdr3_aa: CASTEGYTNYGYTF

v_call: TRBV5-8
cdr3_length: 15
clone_size: many
j_call: TRBJ2-5
d_call: -
cdr3_nt: TGTGCCAGCAGCTTTAATGCGGGGGCCGGGGAGACCCAGTACTTC
cdr3_aa: CASSFNAGAGETQYF

v_call: TRBV27
cdr3_length: 14
clone_size: many
j_call: TRBJ2-7
d_call: -
cdr3_nt: TGTGCCAGCAGTTTAGAGCCAGGGCGAGGGGAGCAGTACTTC
cdr3_aa: CASSLEPGRGEQYF

v_call: TRBV5-1
cdr3_length: 14
clone_size: many
j_call: TRBJ2-3
d_call: TRBD1
cdr3_nt: TGCGCCAGCAGTACAGGGGGCATCACAGATACGCAGTATTTT
cdr3_aa: CASSTGGITDTQYF

v_call: TRBV20-1
cdr3_length: 14
clone_size: many
j_call: TRBJ1-5
d_call: -
cdr3_nt: TGCAGTGCTAGAGATAGGCGGGGCGGTCAGCCCCAGCATTTT
cdr3_aa: CSARDRRGGQPQHF

v_call: TRBV12-3/TRBV12-4
cdr3_length: 18
clone_size: many
j_call: TRBJ1-1
d_call: -
cdr3_nt: TGTGCCAGCAGTCTGCCACCCCGGACGGCCTCCCCGAACACTGAAGCTTTCTTT
cdr3_aa: CASSLPPRTASPNTEAFF

v_call: TRBV3-1
cdr3_length: 17
clone_size: -
j_call: TRBJ2-3
d_call: -
cdr3_nt: TGTGCCAGCAGCCCACCGAGGGAGCCGGGGCTGACAGATACGCAGTATTTT
cdr3_aa: CASSPPREPGLTDTQYF

v_call: TRBV30
cdr3_length: 12
clone_size: many
j_call: TRBJ1-1
d_call: TRBD1
cdr3_nt: TGTGCCTCATCACAGGGGCTGACTGAAGCTTTCTTT
cdr3_aa: CASSQGLTEAFF